This TCR beta chain was obtained from a study of OX40 agonist ivuxolimab in advanced cancers. Study-level findings and limits: By week 6 at 0.1 to 3.0 mg/kg, blood CD4+ and CD8+ T cells had expanded clonally.

On this clone: Its specificity is not known.

The CDR3 extends over 17 amino acids. J gave up 2 bases and V 4 bases, and 14 bases lay outside the gene matches. Germline V CDR1 and CDR2: SGHDT, YYEEEE. Only in-frame clones appear in the TCRdb table, and some are missing; sequencing was by immunoSEQ multiplex PCR. The sample records tens of thousands of clones, 88% being singletons. The rearrangement uses TRBV5-6 and TRBJ2-5, with 7 bases fitting TRBD1. This TCR was sampled from an adult with an advanced solid tumor such as melanoma, head and neck, liver or kidney cancer. Sequenced material: CD4+ or CD8+ T cells sorted from blood, taken in a trial of the OX40 agonist ivuxolimab. CDR3 region: CASSIGGRSLLQETQYF. CDR3 coding DNA: TGTGCCAGCAGCATAGGGGGCCGGTCGCTACTACAAGAGACCCAGTACTTC.